The 23 T cell receptor beta chains reported below all come from one sample, sequenced in a study of response to subunit inactivated influenza vaccine. TCRdb re-called the RT-PCR reads with MiXCR, one entry per CDR3 protein. This table holds 600,000 to 700,000 distinct CDR3 sequences, less than 15% found once. The specimen comprised PBMCs from blood, sampled 14 to 15 days before vaccination. The receptors were gathered from a man in his forties or fifties who received an inactivated influenza vaccine.

This clonotype was counted a few times. The chain combines TRBV5-1 with TRBJ1-5; TRBD1 matches at 7 bases. CDR1 and CDR2 (germline): SGHRS, YFSETQ. This CDR3 comprises 16 residues. J was trimmed by 1 base and V by 2 bases; bases with no gene match: 6. The CDR3 bases are TGCGCCAGCAGCTTCGGGGCCAGGGGGAGCAATCAGCCCCAGCATTTT. This sequence encodes CASSFGARGSNQPQHF.

The CDR3 DNA reads as TGCGCCAGCAGCCAAGATTACTCTATTAGCAATCAGCCCCAGCATTTT. Translated: CASSQDYSISNQPQHF. The chain links TRBV4-3 to TRBJ1-5; D is unclear. V lost 0 bases and J lost 0, with 9 bases in between. Germline loops: CDR1 LGHNA, CDR2 YSLEER. This CDR3 is built from 16 residues.

The chain carries TRBV4-2 and TRBJ1-5; 9 positions match TRBD1. V dropped 5 bases and J dropped 5; count of bases not matched to a gene: 7. Germline V gene lookup returns CDR1 LGHNA and CDR2 YNFKEQ. The CDR3 contains 15 residues. In DNA form, the CDR3 reads TGTGCCAGCAGCACTCGACAGGGGGACTATCAGCCCCAGCATTTT. Amino acid sequence: CASSTRQGDYQPQHF.

This clonotype was detected only a few times. The genes are TRBV20-1 and TRBJ2-7; 9 nucleotides match TRBD2. V dropped 0 bases and J dropped 2; count of bases not matched to a gene: 8. The germline V gene encodes CDR1 DFQATT and CDR2 SNEGSKA (reference sequence). This CDR3 has 16 amino acids. CDR3 sequence: CSARETSGIPPYEQYF. The CDR3 DNA reads TGCAGTGCTAGAGAGACTAGCGGTATCCCACCCTACGAGCAGTACTTC.

This clonotype was counted between two and nine times. The chain recombines TRBV7-9 with TRBJ2-1; TRBD2 might be the D (6 bases). Germline loops: CDR1 SEHNR, CDR2 FQNEAQ (reference sequence). The CDR3 contains 15 residues. The ends were cut back, 5 bases at V and 5 bases at J, with 16 bases in the middle. CDR3 nucleotides: TGTGCCAGCAGCCCCCGTGGTAGCGGAAACAATGAGCAGTTCTTC. Its translation: CASSPRGSGNNEQFF. Looking up the rest from reference TRBV7-9 and TRBJ2-1 gives the full variable domain: DTGVSQNPRHKITKRGQNVTFRCDPISEHNRLYWYRQTLGQGPEFLTYFQNEAQLEKSRLLSDRFSAERPKGSFSTLEIQRTEQGDSAMYLCASSPRGSGNNEQFFGPGTRLTVL.

This clonotype came up many times. The rearrangement uses TRBV15 and TRBJ2-7; a possible D gene is TRBD1 (6 bases). Germline lookup yields CDR1 LNHNV and CDR2 YYDKDF (reference sequence). V was pared by 0 bases and J by 0 bases, with 24 bases between. This CDR3 contains 20 residues. CDR3 DNA sequence: TGTGCCACCAGCAGAGATTTTGGGTCAGGGGTAAATTCCCTCTCCTACGAGCAGTACTTC. It yields the protein CATSRDFGSGVNSLSYEQYF. Combining the CDR3 with reference TRBV15 and TRBJ2-7 gives the whole variable domain DAMVIQNPRYQVTQFGKPVTLSCSQTLNHNVMYWYQQKSSQAPKLLFHYYDKDFNNEADTPDNFQSRRPNTSFCFLDIRSPGLGDTAMYLCATSRDFGSGVNSLSYEQYFGPGTRLTVT.

In this sample, this clonotype turned up a few times. In DNA, the CDR3 is TGTGCCAGCAGTCCGACTAGCGGGATGTTCCTAGCCAAAAACATTCAGTACTTC. Its translation is CASSPTSGMFLAKNIQYF. The chain carries TRBV6-2 or TRBV6-3 and TRBJ2-4; 11 positions match TRBD2. J lost 0 bases, V lost 5 bases, and 9 bases had no gene match. Germline V gene sequence: CDR1 MNHEY, CDR2 SVGEGT. This CDR3 comprises 18 residues.

V is TRBV12-3 or TRBV12-4 and J is TRBJ1-5, with TRBD1 identical over 9 bases. The junction had 6 bases not matched to a gene; V was cut back by 5 bases and J by 7 bases. The CDR3 runs 14 residues. The CDR3 bases are TGTGCCAGCAGTACGGGACAGGGTAAACAGCCCCAGCATTTT. It codes for CASSTGQGKQPQHF.

The chain is built from TRBV12-3 or TRBV12-4 and TRBJ2-3; D possibly uses TRBD1 or TRBD2 (5 bases each). Trimming removed 5 bases from V and 4 bases from J, with 10 bases in between. The CDR3 totals 13 residues. The CDR3 loop reads CASSEGRPDTQYF. CDR3 in DNA: TGTGCCAGCAGTGAGGGGCGCCCAGATACGCAGTATTTT.

The V call is TRBV15, the J call TRBJ2-6, with a weak D call TRBD1 (6 bases). Trimming left V 5 bases short and J 0 bases short, with 11 bases between. This CDR3 has 16 residues. CDR1 and CDR2 from the germline V gene are LNHNV and YYDKDF (reference sequence). CDR3 residues: CATSVGTNSGANVLTF. CDR3 in DNA: TGTGCCACCAGCGTCGGGACAAACTCTGGGGCCAACGTCCTGACTTTC.

This chain connects TRBV12-3 or TRBV12-4 to TRBJ2-2; D ambiguous. V was pared by 0 bases and J by 4 bases, with 6 bases between. This CDR3 has 14 amino acids. CDR3 DNA sequence: TGTGCCAGCAGTTTAGCAACTCCCACCGGGGAGCTGTTTTTT. Its translation: CASSLATPTGELFF.

The chain couples TRBV28 to TRBJ2-7; the match to TRBD2 covers 9 bases. The length of the CDR3 is 13 residues. Germline V gene data show CDR1 as MDHEN and CDR2 as SYDVKM. V dropped 8 bases and J dropped 3; count of bases not matched to a gene: 5. The CDR3 loop reads CASGTSRFYEQYF. The DNA for the CDR3 is TGTGCCAGCGGGACTAGCAGATTCTACGAGCAGTACTTC.

This clonotype was observed many times. The chain recombines TRBV12-3 or TRBV12-4 with TRBJ2-1, with 10 bases that match TRBD2. Trimming removed 6 bases from V and 4 bases from J; junction bases left unmatched: 6. The CDR3 has 15 residues. DNA of the CDR3: TGTGCCAGCAGAAAAGCGGGAGGGGTATACAATGAGCAGTTCTTC. Its translation: CASRKAGGVYNEQFF.

This clonotype was seen a handful of times. V is TRBV7-8 and J is TRBJ2-1; the match to TRBD2 covers 12 bases. The ends lost 1 base at V and 8 bases at J; junction bases unmatched: 6. The CDR3 length is 16 residues. Germline V gives CDR1 SGHVS, CDR2 FQNEAQ. The CDR3 region has the DNA TGTGCCAGCAGCTTAGTTGAGACTAGCGGGAGTTATGAGCAGTTCTTC. Protein sequence: CASSLVETSGSYEQFF.

The table lists this clonotype with a few counts. The V and J genes are TRBV6-1 and TRBJ2-3, with D unclear. The V end lost 5 bases, the J end lost 2 bases, and 8 bases lay between the germline ends. Germline V gives CDR1 MNHNS, CDR2 SASEGT. The CDR3 runs to 13 residues. For the CDR3, the DNA is TGTGCCAGCAGTCCCCTATACACAGATACGCAGTATTTT. Its translation: CASSPLYTDTQYF.

The sample holds a few counts of this clonotype. CDR3: CASSGGTSGRWLKTQYF. The CDR3 DNA is TGCGCCAGCAGCGGCGGGACTAGCGGGAGGTGGTTGAAGACCCAGTACTTC. The V gene is TRBV5-1, the J gene TRBJ2-5; TRBD2 matches at 15 bases. This CDR3 contains 17 residues. V dropped 4 bases and J dropped 6; count of bases not matched to a gene: 10. From germline, CDR1 is SGHRS and CDR2 YFSETQ.

Here the CDR3 DNA reads TGCAGTGTTTCCCCCCCGCCGGGAAACACCATATATTTT. This sequence encodes CSVSPPPGNTIYF. The J gene is TRBJ1-3, the V gene TRBV20-1, with D unclear. The CDR3 has 13 residues. CDR1 and CDR2 from the germline V gene are DFQATT and SNEGSKA (reference sequence). Trimming left V 7 bases short and J 4 bases short, with 14 bases between.

The V call is TRBV19, the J call TRBJ2-1, with 7 positions matching TRBD2. There are 13 residues in the CDR3. J was trimmed by 6 bases and V by 8 bases; bases with no gene match: 7. CDR1 is LNHDA and CDR2 is SQIVND in the germline V gene (reference sequence). CDR3: CASGGRDANEQFF. The CDR3 bases are TGTGCCAGTGGCGGGAGAGACGCCAATGAGCAGTTCTTC. Combining the CDR3 with reference TRBV19 and TRBJ2-1 gives the whole variable domain DGGITQSPKYLFRKEGQNVTLSCEQNLNHDAMYWYRQDPGQGLRLIYYSQIVNDFQKGDIAEGYSVSREKKESFPLTVTSAQKNPTAFYLCASGGRDANEQFFGPGTRLTVL.

For this clonotype: Germline and junction disagree at one end, which may indicate a read error. The rearrangement links TRBV27 to TRBJ2-2; D is possibly TRBD1 or TRBD2 (5 bases each). The germline V gene encodes CDR1 MNHEY and CDR2 SMNVEV (reference sequence). CDR3 length: 17 residues. The CDR3 DNA reads as TGTGCCAGCAGCTCCCTCTGGTTGGACACCGGCACCGGGGAGCTGATTTTT. This sequence encodes CASSSLWLDTGTGELIF.

J is TRBJ2-1 and V is TRBV12-3 or TRBV12-4; TRBD2 might be the D (6 bases). V lost 5 bases to trimming and J lost 9 bases, with 14 bases between them. The CDR3 length is 13 residues. CDR3 coding DNA: TGTGCCAGCAGTCCAACCTCCGGGAGTGAGCAGTTCTTC. Translation: CASSPTSGSEQFF.

This chain connects TRBV6-2 or TRBV6-3 to TRBJ2-1; D is possibly TRBD1 or TRBD2 (6 bases each). CDR1 is MNHEY, CDR2 SVGEGT, per germline. The CDR3 runs to 15 residues. The V end was cut by 6 bases, the J end by 4 bases, with 16 bases between. CDR3 in amino acids: CASRQGGTTYNEQFF. DNA for the CDR3: TGTGCCAGCAGACAAGGGGGGACGACTTACAATGAGCAGTTCTTC.

Here the CDR3 DNA reads TGCAGTGCTCTAGGGGTTCGGCTAGCGGACAATGAGCAGTTCTTC. The encoded protein is CSALGVRLADNEQFF. The V gene is TRBV20-1, the J gene TRBJ2-1; 7 bases match TRBD2. Losses at the gene ends were 5 bases for V and 5 bases for J; bases not matched to a gene: 12. The CDR3 extends over 15 amino acids. Germline values: CDR1 DFQATT, CDR2 SNEGSKA (reference sequence).

This clonotype showed up just a few times. V is TRBV28 and J is TRBJ2-7; D is unclear. The V end lost 7 bases, the J end lost 0 bases, and 16 bases lay between the germline ends. Germline CDR1 reads MDHEN; CDR2 reads SYDVKM. The CDR3 is made up of 15 amino acids. The CDR3 DNA reads TGTGCCAGCACTGAGGCAGGCATGAGCTCCTACGAGCAGTACTTC. This encodes CASTEAGMSSYEQYF. The variable domain in full, completed from reference TRBV28 and TRBJ2-7, reads DVKVTQSSRYLVKRTGEKVFLECVQDMDHENMFWYRQDPGLGLRLIYFSYDVKMKEKGDIPEGYSVSREKKERFSLILESASTNQTSMYLCASTEAGMSSYEQYFGPGTRLTVT.